The clone carrying this T cell receptor (beta chain) has ten or more counts. The target antigen is unknown. From 300 to 450 ng of RNA, a library with molecular barcoded alpha/delta and beta/gamma adaptors was made. TCRdb independently ran MiXCR on the reads; one entry per CDR3 protein. This table has more than 100,000 distinct CDR3 sequences, over 10% appearing once. J lost 2 bases, V lost 0 bases, and 6 bases had no gene match. CDR1 is SGHRS, CDR2 YFSETQ, per germline. This CDR3 spans 18 amino acids. These data originate in a study of read filtering for tumor transcriptome and immune sequencing. Overall study context: Mean patient age was roughly 66 years, range roughly 40 to 80; roughly 18 male, over twelve female. After DNase treatment, RNA was made into whole-transcriptome libraries.

Findings and limits, study-wide: In IR-seq, single-read clonotypes were around four fifths of clonotypes but approximately 3.2% of reads.

The gene calls are TRBV5-1 and TRBJ2-6; 9 bases align to TRBD2. This TCR came from a donor at least 40 years old with multiple myeloma. Sequencing was done on a sample of a population of CD138-negative cells sorted from bone marrow. CDR3 residues: CASSLGLSGSPGANVLTF. The CDR3 nucleotides read TGCGCCAGCAGCTTGGGTCTTAGCGGGAGCCCTGGGGCCAACGTCCTGACTTTC.